The clone carrying this T cell receptor beta chain came up a few times. Its antigen remains unidentified. Presence of unique molecular identifiers characterized the TCR beta cDNA libraries. TCRdb ran MiXCR on the PCR reads and lists one entry per CDR3 protein. The sample lists about 760,000 distinct CDR3 sequences; less than 35% were seen once. V dropped 6 bases and J dropped 4 bases, with 15 bases sitting between them. This CDR3 is built from 14 residues. These data are taken from a study of post-analysis software for immune sequencing data. Study at large: Included courses were relapsing-remitting and secondary progressive multiple sclerosis; progressive-relapsing multiple sclerosis was also included.

Study-level points and caveats: Those with multiple sclerosis, the patient group, showed significantly lower normalized Chao1 diversity than controls. When patients were compared with controls, roughly five TRBV segments were more frequent, TRBV5-6, TRBV5-1 and TRBV20-1 among them.

The source is a girl under 18 with multiple sclerosis. Sequenced: blood. The chain joins TRBV12-3 or TRBV12-4 to TRBJ1-1; D remains unclear. The CDR3 loop reads CASSMLEFGTEAFF. DNA of the CDR3: TGTGCCAGCAGCATGTTAGAGTTTGGCACTGAAGCTTTCTTT.